These 22 T cell receptor beta chains were all obtained from the same sample, sequenced in a study of blood T cell repertoires in COVID-19. Data came from immunoSEQ multiplex PCR; TCRdb stores just in-frame clones and leaves some out. The sample holds about 30,000 clones, roughly 85% seen once. The sequencing sample was made of peripheral blood. The source is a man in his fifties or sixties with active COVID-19.

The chain has TRBV5-1 and TRBJ2-3, with D perhaps matching TRBD2 (6 bases). The germline V and J ends were trimmed by 4 bases and 3 bases, with 9 bases remaining between them. This CDR3 is built from 13 residues. Germline-derived CDR1 and CDR2 are SGHRS and YFSETQ. CDR3 in DNA: TGCGCCAGCAGCCTCCGGGAGACAGATACGCAGTATTTT. It is translated as CASSLRETDTQYF.

The gene calls are TRBV24-1 and TRBJ2-1, with 7 nucleotides matching TRBD1. The CDR3 has 16 amino acids. V lost 4 bases, J lost 5 bases, and 10 bases stayed unmatched. Per germline, CDR1 KGHDR and CDR2 SFDVKD. CDR3 loop: CATSDTRQGVNNEQFF. In nucleotides, the CDR3 is TGTGCCACCAGTGACACCCGACAGGGAGTAAACAATGAGCAGTTCTTC.

The J gene is TRBJ2-7, the V gene TRBV6-1, with TRBD2 identical over 8 bases. V lost 4 bases and J lost 3; bases outside the gene matches: 5. The CDR3 has 14 amino acids. Germline V gene lookup returns CDR1 MNHNS and CDR2 SASEGT. This CDR3 reads CASSAGGGRYEQYF. CDR3 nucleotides: TGTGCCAGCAGTGCCGGGGGGGGTCGCTACGAGCAGTACTTC.

This clone has just one count. The chain joins TRBV11-2 to TRBJ2-7; weak D call: TRBD1 (7 bases). Per germline, CDR1 SGHAT and CDR2 FQNNGV. Trimming removed 5 bases from V and 7 bases from J, with 18 bases in between. The CDR3 runs 14 residues. The CDR3 reads CASSGGTVLGEQYF. CDR3 bases: TGTGCCAGCAGCGGAGGGACAGTCCTAGGGGAGCAGTACTTC.

The genes are TRBV5-1 and TRBJ2-5; the match to TRBD2 covers 8 bases. Losses at the gene ends were 4 bases for V and 4 bases for J; bases not matched to a gene: 9. The CDR3 sequence is 15 residues long. From germline, CDR1 is SGHRS and CDR2 YFSETQ. The CDR3 here is CASSPNRLAGETQYF. For the CDR3, the DNA is TGCGCCAGCAGCCCGAATCGGCTAGCGGGAGAGACCCAGTACTTC.

The chain joins TRBV7-2 to TRBJ1-5; unclear D gene. There are 15 residues in the CDR3. From germline, CDR1 is SGHTA and CDR2 FQGNSA. Trimming cost V 0 bases and J 4 bases, with 10 bases left between them. In nucleotides, the CDR3 is TGTGCCAGCAGCTTAGCGCGAGGGATAAATCAGCCCCAGCATTTT. Translating it yields CASSLARGINQPQHF.

The chain joins TRBV5-5 to TRBJ2-5, with 11 bases matching TRBD1. V dropped 2 bases and J dropped 5; count of bases not matched to a gene: 5. This CDR3 spans 15 amino acids. Germline V CDR1 and CDR2: SGHKS, YYEKEE (reference sequence). The CDR3 DNA follows: TGTGCCAGCAGCTTCTCGGACAGGGGGCAGGAGACCCAGTACTTC. This codes for CASSFSDRGQETQYF.

The rearrangement uses TRBV6-5 and TRBJ2-3; TRBD2 matches 7 bases. After removal of 2 bases from V and 6 bases from J, the junction contained 11 bases not matched to a gene. This CDR3 has 16 amino acids. In germline, CDR1 is MNHEY, CDR2 SVGAGI. The CDR3 nucleotides read TGTGCCAGCAGTTACGAAGCGGGAAGGCTCTATGATACGCAGTATTTT. Residues: CASSYEAGRLYDTQYF.

V gene TRBV7-6 combines with J gene TRBJ2-7; 10 nucleotides line up with TRBD2. The CDR3 consists of 16 residues. After removal of 5 bases from V and 3 bases from J, the junction contained 10 bases not matched to a gene. Germline CDR1 and CDR2: SGHVS and FNYEAQ. CDR3 DNA: TGTGCCAGCAGCAACCTCCCCGGGACTAGCGTCTACGAGCAGTACTTC. Residues: CASSNLPGTSVYEQYF. Combining the CDR3 with reference TRBV7-6 and TRBJ2-7 gives the whole variable domain GAGVSQSPRYKVTKRGQDVALRCDPISGHVSLYWYRQALGQGPEFLTYFNYEAQQDKSGLPNDRFSAERPEGSISTLTIQRTEQRDSAMYRCASSNLPGTSVYEQYFGPGTRLTVT.

This clone was observed a few times. CDR3 coding DNA: TGTGCCAGCAGCTTCAGCCAACTATTAAATTCACCCCTCCACTTT. This sequence encodes CASSFSQLLNSPLHF. The V call is TRBV11-2, the J call TRBJ1-6; D not certain. The CDR3 has 15 residues. Germline V lookup: CDR1 SGHAT, CDR2 FQNNGV. Trimming took 3 bases from V and 7 from J, leaving 13 bases between them.

The rearrangement joins TRBV28 to TRBJ1-6; D is perhaps TRBD1 (5 bases). The CDR3 length is 18 residues. The germline gives CDR1 MDHEN, CDR2 SYDVKM. V gave up 3 bases and J gave up 0 bases, with 15 bases separating them. The CDR3 region is CASSFLPRGSSYNSPLHF. The CDR3 DNA reads as TGTGCCAGCAGTTTCCTGCCCCGGGGGAGCTCCTATAATTCACCCCTCCACTTT.

The chain has TRBV12-3 or TRBV12-4 and TRBJ1-5, with D possibly matching TRBD1 (6 bases). The CDR3 length is 13 residues. V lost 6 bases to trimming and J lost 2 bases, with 8 bases between them. Here the CDR3 DNA reads TGTGCCAGCAGCGAGGGGGGCAATCAGCCCCAGCATTTT. Translated: CASSEGGNQPQHF.

Worth noting for this clone: One end of the junction varies from germline; a read error may be responsible. The rearrangement links TRBV19 to TRBJ2-2, with D possibly being TRBD1 (6 bases). The CDR3 runs 15 residues. Germline V gene data show CDR1 as LNHDA and CDR2 as SQIVND (reference sequence). DNA of the CDR3: TGTGCCAGTATCCCCTACTTCACGTGGAAGGGGGAGCTGCTTTTT. Its protein is CASIPYFTWKGELLF.

J is TRBJ2-7 and V is TRBV27, with TRBD1 matching over 9 bases. Germline CDR1 MNHEY, CDR2 SMNVEV (reference sequence). The CDR3 length is 16 residues. Trimming took 5 bases from V and 6 from J; bases not matched to a gene: 14. CDR3 nucleotides: TGTGCCAGCAGTACCGGGACAGGGAATGCCTTACTCGAGCAGTACTTC. Protein product: CASSTGTGNALLEQYF.

This sequence joins TRBV5-1 and TRBJ2-1; tentatively, D is TRBD2 (6 bases). CDR1 is SGHRS, CDR2 YFSETQ, per germline. This CDR3 comprises 15 residues. V was cut by 2 bases and J by 0 bases, with 9 bases left in between. The CDR3 is CASSLRTNSYNEQFF. In DNA form, the CDR3 reads TGCGCCAGCAGCTTACGGACTAACTCCTACAATGAGCAGTTCTTC.

In its sample, this clone ranks as medium-sized. The CDR3 DNA sequence: TGTGCCAGCAGTTACCAGGACTGGTCCACCGGGGAGCTGTTTTTT. Protein product: CASSYQDWSTGELFF. The J gene is TRBJ2-2, the V gene TRBV6-5, with D possibly being TRBD2 (5 bases). Trimming pared 2 bases from V and 4 bases from J, leaving 11 bases between. The CDR3 is 15 amino acids. The germline V gene encodes CDR1 MNHEY and CDR2 SVGAGI.

The chain recombines TRBV7-9 with TRBJ2-7, with 7 bases fitting TRBD2. V shed 0 bases and J 2 bases; nucleotides not matched to a gene: 1. The CDR3 is 14 amino acids. CDR1 SEHNR and CDR2 FQNEAQ come from the germline V gene (reference sequence). CDR3 protein: CASSLAAGAYEQYF. The CDR3 region has the DNA TGTGCCAGCAGCTTAGCGGCGGGAGCCTACGAGCAGTACTTC.

This chain joins TRBV5-1 and TRBJ2-7; 12 bases fit TRBD2. The V segment lost 4 bases and the J segment 3 bases; nucleotides outside the gene matches: 5. CDR1 SGHRS and CDR2 YFSETQ come from the germline V gene. This CDR3 is 15 amino acids long. For the CDR3, the DNA is TGCGCCAGCAGCGCTGGGACTAGCGGGTTCTACGAGCAGTACGTC. This sequence encodes CASSAGTSGFYEQYV.

The chain has TRBV7-7 and TRBJ2-1; D is perhaps TRBD2 (6 bases). This CDR3 contains 15 residues. Germline values: CDR1 SSHAT, CDR2 FNYEAQ (reference sequence). Trimming left V 1 base short and J 4 bases short, with 11 bases between. Here the CDR3 DNA reads TGTGCCAGCAGCTTAGTCGCTAGCGAGTACAATGAGCAGTTCTTC. The encoded protein is CASSLVASEYNEQFF.

This sequence joins TRBV11-1 and TRBJ2-3, with TRBD2 identical over 8 bases. The junction had 8 bases not matched to a gene; V was cut back by 4 bases and J by 14 bases. CDR3 length: 12 amino acids. Per germline, CDR1 SGHAT and CDR2 FQDESV (reference sequence). The CDR3 sequence is CASSSQRETVYF. The CDR3 region has the DNA TGTGCCAGCAGCTCCCAGCGGGAGACTGTGTATTTT.

This clone was detected only once. The V gene is TRBV7-8, the J gene TRBJ2-5; 7 bases line up with TRBD2. Per germline, CDR1 SGHVS and CDR2 FQNEAQ. The CDR3 spans 15 residues. V trimming: 6 bases; J trimming: 2 bases; junction bases outside the gene matches: 9. In DNA, the CDR3 is TGTGCCAGCAGTCTATTCCAGCGGGATCAAGAGACCCAGTACTTC. It translates to CASSLFQRDQETQYF.

The chain uses TRBV27 and TRBJ2-7; tentative D call: TRBD2 (5 bases). CDR1 is MNHEY and CDR2 is SMNVEV in the germline V gene (reference sequence). V was trimmed by 5 bases and J by 4 bases, leaving 18 bases between them. This CDR3 is built from 15 residues. CDR3 coding DNA: TGTGCCAGCAGTAACCAGATGGGAGCAGTGTACGAGCAGTACTTC. Its translation is CASSNQMGAVYEQYF.